The present entry profiles one T cell receptor beta chain with its context. Its antigen is not known. This entry comes from a study of radiotherapy plus CTLA-4 blockade in lung cancer. Study at large: 18% of patients responded objectively, and around 31% achieved disease control. Study conclusions and caveats: Clones derived from tumor TCRs expanded in blood after radiotherapy plus ipilimumab. Strongest reported response predictors: early blood clone changes and post-radiation interferon-beta.

This table comes from immunoSEQ multiplex PCR, and its TCRdb copy is limited to in-frame clones, with some not included. This table holds about 39,000 clones, roughly 79% found once. Sequencing used peripheral blood, obtained from a patient treated with radiotherapy plus ipilimumab. This clonotype was obtained from a human donor with non-small cell lung cancer that progressed on radiotherapy plus ipilimumab.

This chain's CDR3 is CASRTSDRVDTDTQYF. The CDR3 DNA is TGTGCCAGCAGGACATCCGACAGGGTGGATACAGATACGCAGTATTTT. The V and J genes are TRBV5-8 and TRBJ2-3; 7 bases are a match to TRBD1. Trimming cost V 5 bases and J 3 bases; bases outside gene matches: 12. CDR1 is SGHTS, CDR2 YDEGEE, per germline. This CDR3 has 16 residues. Drawing the rest from reference TRBV5-8 and TRBJ2-3, the complete variable domain is EAGVTQSPTHLIKTRGQQATLRCSPISGHTSVYWYQQALGLGLQFLLWYDEGEERNRGNFPPRFSGRQFPNYSSELNVNALELEDSALYLCASRTSDRVDTDTQYFGPGTRLTVL.